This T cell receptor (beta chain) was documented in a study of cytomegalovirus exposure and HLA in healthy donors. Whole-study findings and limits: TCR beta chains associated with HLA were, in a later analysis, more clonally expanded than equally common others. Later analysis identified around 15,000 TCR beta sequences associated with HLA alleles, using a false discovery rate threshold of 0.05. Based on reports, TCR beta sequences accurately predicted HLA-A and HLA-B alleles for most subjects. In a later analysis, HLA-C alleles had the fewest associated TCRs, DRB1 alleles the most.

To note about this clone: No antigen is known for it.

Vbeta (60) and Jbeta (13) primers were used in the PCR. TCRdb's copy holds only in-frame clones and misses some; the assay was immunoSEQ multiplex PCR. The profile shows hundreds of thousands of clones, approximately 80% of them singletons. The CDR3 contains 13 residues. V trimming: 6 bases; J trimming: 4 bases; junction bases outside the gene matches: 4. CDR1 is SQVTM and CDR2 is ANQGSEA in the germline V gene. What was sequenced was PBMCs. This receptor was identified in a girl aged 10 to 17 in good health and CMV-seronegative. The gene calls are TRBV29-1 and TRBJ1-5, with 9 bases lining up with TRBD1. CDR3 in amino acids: CSVGQGDNQPQHF. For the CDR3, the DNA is TGCAGCGTGGGACAGGGCGATAATCAGCCCCAGCATTTT.